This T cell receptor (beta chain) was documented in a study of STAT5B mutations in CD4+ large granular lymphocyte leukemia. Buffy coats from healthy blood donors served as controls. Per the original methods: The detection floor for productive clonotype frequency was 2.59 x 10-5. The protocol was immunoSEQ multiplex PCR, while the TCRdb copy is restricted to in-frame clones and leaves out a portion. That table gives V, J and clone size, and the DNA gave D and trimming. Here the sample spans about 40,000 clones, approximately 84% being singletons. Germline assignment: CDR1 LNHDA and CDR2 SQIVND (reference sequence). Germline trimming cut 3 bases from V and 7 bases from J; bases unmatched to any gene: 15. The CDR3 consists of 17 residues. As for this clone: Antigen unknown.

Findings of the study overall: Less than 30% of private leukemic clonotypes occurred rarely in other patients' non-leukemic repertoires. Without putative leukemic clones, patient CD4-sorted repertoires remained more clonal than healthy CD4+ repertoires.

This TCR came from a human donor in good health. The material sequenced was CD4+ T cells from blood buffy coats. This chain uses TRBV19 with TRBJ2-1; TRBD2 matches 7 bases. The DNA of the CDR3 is TGTGCCAGTAGTATCGCTGCTAGCGGCCCCGTTGGGAATGAGCAGTTCTTC. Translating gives CASSIAASGPVGNEQFF.